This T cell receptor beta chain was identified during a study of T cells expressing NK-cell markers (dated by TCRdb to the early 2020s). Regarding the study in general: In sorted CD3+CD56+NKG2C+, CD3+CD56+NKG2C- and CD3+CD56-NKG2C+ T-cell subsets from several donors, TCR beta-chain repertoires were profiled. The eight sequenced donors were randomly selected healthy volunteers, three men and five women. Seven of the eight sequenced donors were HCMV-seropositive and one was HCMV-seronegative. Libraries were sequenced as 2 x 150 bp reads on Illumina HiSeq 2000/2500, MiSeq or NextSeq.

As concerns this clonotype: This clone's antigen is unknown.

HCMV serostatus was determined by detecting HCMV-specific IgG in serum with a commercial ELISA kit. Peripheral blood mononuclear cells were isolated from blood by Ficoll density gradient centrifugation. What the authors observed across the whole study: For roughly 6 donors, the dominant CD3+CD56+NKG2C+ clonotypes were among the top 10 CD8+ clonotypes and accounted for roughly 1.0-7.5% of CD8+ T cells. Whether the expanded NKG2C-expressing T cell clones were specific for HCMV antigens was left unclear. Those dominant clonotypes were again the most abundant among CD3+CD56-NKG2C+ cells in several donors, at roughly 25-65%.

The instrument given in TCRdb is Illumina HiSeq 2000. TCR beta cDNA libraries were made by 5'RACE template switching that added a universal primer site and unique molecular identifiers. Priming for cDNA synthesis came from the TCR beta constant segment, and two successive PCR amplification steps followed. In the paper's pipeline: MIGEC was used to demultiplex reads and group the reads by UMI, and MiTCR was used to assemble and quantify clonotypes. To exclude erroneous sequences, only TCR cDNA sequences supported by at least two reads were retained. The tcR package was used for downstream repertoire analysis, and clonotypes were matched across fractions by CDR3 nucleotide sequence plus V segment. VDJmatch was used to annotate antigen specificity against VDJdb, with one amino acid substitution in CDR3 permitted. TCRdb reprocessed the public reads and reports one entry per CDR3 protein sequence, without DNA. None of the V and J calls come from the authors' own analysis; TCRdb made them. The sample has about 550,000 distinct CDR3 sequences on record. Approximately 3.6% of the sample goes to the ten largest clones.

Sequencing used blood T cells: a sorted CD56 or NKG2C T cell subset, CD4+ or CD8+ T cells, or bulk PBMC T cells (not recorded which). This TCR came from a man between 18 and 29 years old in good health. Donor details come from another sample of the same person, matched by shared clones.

CDR3 loop: CASKRTSGSSSSYNEQFF. Recombination joined TRBV5-1 with TRBJ2-1; TCRdb outputs TRBD2, but without DNA this stays unchecked. Spanning cysteine to phenylalanine, the CDR3 consists of 18 amino acids. No DNA sequence is on record. Sequences SGHRS (CDR1) and YFSETQ (CDR2) are obtained from the germline V gene.